The clone carrying this T cell receptor (beta chain) was counted only a few times. Antigen specificity is unknown. This sample was taken from a study of blood T cells in healthy people across ages. Study-level findings and limits: With age, beta diversity per million T cells declined roughly linearly, significantly by 40. Donor CMV status was unknown, possibly confounding expanded clonotype changes.

From germline, CDR1 is SGHTA and CDR2 FQGTGA. V dropped 5 bases and J dropped 6; count of bases not matched to a gene: 5. This CDR3 is built from 14 residues. A sample-barcoded 5' primer and a J-beta primer mix were used in a second PCR of about 7 to 12 cycles. TCRdb independently ran MiXCR on the 5' RACE reads; one entry per CDR3 protein. The profile shows around 2 million distinct CDR3 sequences, about two fifths of them singletons. Material: blood. The genes are TRBV7-3 and TRBJ1-1; 11 nucleotides agree with TRBD1. The receptor was derived from a human donor in good health. As DNA, the CDR3 is TGTGCCAGCAGCAGGACAGGGGGCGAATCTGAAGCTTTCTTT. This encodes CASSRTGGESEAFF.